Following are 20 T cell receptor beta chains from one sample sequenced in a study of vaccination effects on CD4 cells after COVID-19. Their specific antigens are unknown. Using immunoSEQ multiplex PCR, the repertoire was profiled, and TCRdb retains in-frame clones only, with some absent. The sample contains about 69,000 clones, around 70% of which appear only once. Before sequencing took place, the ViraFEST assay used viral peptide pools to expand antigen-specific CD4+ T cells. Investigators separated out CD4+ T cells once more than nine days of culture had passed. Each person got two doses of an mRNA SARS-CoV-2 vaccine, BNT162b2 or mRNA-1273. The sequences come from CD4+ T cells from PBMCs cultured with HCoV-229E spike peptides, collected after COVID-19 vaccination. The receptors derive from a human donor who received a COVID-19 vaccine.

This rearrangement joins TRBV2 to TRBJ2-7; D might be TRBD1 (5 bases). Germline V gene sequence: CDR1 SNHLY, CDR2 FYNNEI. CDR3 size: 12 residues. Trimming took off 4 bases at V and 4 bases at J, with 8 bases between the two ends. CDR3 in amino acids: CASSAAGYEQYV. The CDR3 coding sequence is TGTGCCAGCAGTGCAGCAGGGTACGAGCAGTACGTC.

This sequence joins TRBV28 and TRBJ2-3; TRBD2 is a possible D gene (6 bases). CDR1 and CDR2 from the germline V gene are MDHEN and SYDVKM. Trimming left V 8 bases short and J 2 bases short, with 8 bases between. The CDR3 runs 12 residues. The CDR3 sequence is CASGTLTDTQYF. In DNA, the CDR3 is TGTGCCAGCGGGACTCTCACAGATACGCAGTATTTT.

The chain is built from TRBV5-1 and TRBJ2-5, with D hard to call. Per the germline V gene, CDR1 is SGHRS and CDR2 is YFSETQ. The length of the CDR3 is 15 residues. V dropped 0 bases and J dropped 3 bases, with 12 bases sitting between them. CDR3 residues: CASSLAGQAEETQYF. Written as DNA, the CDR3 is TGCGCCAGCAGCTTGGCCGGCCAGGCCGAAGAGACCCAGTACTTC.

The DNA for the CDR3 is TGTGCCAGCTCACCACTCGGGCGAGATACGCAGTATTTT. This gives the protein CASSPLGRDTQYF. The chain is built from TRBV18 and TRBJ2-3; no clear D. The V end was cut by 1 base, the J end by 5 bases, with 7 bases between. The CDR3 runs to 13 residues. Germline V CDR1 and CDR2: KGHSH, LQKENI.

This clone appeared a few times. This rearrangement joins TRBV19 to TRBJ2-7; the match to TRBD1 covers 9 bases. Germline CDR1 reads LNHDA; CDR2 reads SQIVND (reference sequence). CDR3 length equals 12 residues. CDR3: CASSGAGTGISV. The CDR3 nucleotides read TGTGCCAGTAGTGGAGCCGGGACAGGGATATCCGTC.

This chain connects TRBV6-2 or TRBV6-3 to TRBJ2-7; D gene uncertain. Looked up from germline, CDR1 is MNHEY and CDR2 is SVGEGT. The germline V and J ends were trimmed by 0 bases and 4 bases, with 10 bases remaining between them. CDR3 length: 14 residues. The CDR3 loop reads CASSYSPREYEQYV. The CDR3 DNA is TGTGCCAGCAGTTACTCCCCAAGAGAATACGAGCAGTACGTC.

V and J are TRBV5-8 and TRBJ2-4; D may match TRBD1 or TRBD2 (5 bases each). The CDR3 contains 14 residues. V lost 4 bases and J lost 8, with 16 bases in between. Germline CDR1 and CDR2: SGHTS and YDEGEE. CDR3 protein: CASSGGRFDDIQYF. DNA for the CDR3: TGTGCCAGCAGCGGGGGTCGGTTCGATGACATTCAGTACTTC.

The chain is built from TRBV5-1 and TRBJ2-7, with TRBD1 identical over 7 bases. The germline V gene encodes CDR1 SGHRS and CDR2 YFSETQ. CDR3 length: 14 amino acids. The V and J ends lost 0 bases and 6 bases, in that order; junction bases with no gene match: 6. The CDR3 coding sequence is TGCGCCAGCAGCTTGGACAGGGGAAGGTTCGAGCAGTACGTC. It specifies CASSLDRGRFEQYV.

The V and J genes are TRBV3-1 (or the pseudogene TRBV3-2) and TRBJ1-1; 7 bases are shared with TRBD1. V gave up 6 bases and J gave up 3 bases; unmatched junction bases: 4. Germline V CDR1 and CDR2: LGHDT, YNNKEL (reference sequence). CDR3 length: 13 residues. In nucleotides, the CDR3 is TGTGCCAGCAGGACAGGGAGATACACTGAAGCTTTCTTT. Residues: CASRTGRYTEAFF.

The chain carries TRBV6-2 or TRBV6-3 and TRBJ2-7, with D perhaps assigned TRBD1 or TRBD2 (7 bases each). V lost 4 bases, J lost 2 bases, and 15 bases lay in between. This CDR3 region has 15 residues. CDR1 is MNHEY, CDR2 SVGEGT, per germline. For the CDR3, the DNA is TGTGCCAGCAGTTCGGGCAGGGGGGGAGCCTACGAGCAGTACGTC. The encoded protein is CASSSGRGGAYEQYV.

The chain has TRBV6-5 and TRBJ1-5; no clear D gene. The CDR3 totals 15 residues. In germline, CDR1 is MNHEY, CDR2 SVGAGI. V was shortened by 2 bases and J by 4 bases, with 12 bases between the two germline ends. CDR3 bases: TGTGCCAGCAGTTACGGCCGTAGCGGTAATCAGCCCCAGCATTTT. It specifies CASSYGRSGNQPQHF.

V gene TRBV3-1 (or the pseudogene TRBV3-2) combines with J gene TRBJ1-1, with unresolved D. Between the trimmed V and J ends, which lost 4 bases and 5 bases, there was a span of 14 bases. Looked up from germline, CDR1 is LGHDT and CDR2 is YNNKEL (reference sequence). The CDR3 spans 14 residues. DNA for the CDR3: TGTGCCAGCAGCCGATCCGAGCGGGGAACTGAAGCTTTCTTT. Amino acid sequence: CASSRSERGTEAFF.

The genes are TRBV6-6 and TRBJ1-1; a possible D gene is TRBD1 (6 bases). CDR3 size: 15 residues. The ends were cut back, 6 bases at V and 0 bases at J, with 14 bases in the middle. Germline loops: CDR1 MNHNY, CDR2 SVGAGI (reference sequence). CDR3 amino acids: CASSGQQTMNTEAFF. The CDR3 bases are TGTGCCAGCAGCGGACAGCAAACCATGAACACTGAAGCTTTCTTT.

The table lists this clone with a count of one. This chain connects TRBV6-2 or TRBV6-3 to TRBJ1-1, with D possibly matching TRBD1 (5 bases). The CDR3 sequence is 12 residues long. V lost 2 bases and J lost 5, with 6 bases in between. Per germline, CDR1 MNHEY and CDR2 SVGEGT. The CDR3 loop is CASSYGGTEAFF. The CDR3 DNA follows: TGTGCCAGCAGTTACGGGGGAACTGAAGCTTTCTTT.

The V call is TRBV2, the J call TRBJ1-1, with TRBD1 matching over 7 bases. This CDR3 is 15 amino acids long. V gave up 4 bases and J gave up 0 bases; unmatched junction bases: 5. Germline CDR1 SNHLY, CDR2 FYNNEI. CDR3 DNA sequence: TGTGCCAGCAGTGTACAGGGGACCCTGAACACTGAAGCTTTCTTT. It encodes CASSVQGTLNTEAFF.

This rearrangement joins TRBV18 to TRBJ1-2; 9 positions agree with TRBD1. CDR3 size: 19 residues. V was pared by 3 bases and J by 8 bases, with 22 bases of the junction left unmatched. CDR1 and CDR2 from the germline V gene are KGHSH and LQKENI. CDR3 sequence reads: CASSPVQGRTGDPFRGYTF. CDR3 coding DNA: TGTGCCAGCTCACCCGTACAGGGCCGGACAGGGGATCCCTTTAGGGGCTACACCTTC.

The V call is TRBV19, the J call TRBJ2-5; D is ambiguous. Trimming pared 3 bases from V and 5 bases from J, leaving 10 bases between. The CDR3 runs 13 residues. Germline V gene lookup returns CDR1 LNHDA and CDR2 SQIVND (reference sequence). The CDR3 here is CASSIAPPETQYF. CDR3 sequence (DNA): TGTGCCAGTAGTATCGCCCCCCCCGAGACCCAGTACTTC.

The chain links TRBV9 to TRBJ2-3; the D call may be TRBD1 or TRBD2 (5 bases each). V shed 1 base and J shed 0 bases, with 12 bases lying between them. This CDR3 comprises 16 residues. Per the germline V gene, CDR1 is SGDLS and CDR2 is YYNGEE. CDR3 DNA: TGTGCCAGCAGCGTACTAGGGACCCCTAGCACAGATACGCAGTATTTT. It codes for CASSVLGTPSTDTQYF.

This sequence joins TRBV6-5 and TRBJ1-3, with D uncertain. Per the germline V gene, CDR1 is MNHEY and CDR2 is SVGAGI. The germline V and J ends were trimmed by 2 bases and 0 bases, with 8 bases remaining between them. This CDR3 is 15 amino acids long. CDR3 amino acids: CASSYSAGSGNTIYF. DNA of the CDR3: TGTGCCAGCAGTTACAGCGCAGGCTCTGGAAACACCATATATTTT.

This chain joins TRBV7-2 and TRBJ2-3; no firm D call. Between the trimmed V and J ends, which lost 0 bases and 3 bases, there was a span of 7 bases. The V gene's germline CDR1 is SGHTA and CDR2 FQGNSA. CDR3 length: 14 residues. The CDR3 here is CASSLALGTDTQYF. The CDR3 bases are TGTGCCAGCAGCTTAGCGCTGGGGACAGATACGCAGTATTTT.